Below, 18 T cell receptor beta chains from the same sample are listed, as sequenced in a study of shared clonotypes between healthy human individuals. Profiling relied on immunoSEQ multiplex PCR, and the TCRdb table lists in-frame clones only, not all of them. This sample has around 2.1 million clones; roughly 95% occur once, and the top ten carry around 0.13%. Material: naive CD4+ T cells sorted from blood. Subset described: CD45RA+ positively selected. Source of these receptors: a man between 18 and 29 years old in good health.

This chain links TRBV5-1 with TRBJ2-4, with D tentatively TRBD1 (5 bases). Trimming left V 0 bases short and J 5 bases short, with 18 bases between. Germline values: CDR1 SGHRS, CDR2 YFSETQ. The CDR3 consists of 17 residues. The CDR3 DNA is TGCGCCAGCAGCTTGGGTTCTGCGTGGCAGGGCCAAAACATTCAGTACTTC. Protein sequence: CASSLGSAWQGQNIQYF.

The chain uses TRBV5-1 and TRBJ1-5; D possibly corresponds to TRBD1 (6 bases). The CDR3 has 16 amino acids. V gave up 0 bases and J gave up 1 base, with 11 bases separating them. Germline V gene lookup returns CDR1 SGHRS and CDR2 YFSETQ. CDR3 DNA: TGCGCCAGCAGCTTGGGCCCGGGGGCAAGCAATCAGCCCCAGCATTTT. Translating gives CASSLGPGASNQPQHF.

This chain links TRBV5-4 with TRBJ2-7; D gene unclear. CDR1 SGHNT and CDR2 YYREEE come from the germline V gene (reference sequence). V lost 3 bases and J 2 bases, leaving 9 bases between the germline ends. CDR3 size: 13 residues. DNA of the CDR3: TGTGCCAGCAGCTCCGACTGGGCCTACGAGCAGTACTTC. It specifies CASSSDWAYEQYF.

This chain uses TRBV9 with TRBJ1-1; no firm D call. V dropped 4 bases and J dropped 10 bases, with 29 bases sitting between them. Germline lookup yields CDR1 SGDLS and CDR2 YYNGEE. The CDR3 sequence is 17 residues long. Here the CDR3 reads CASSPRGEGNRQEGAFF. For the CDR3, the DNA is TGTGCCAGCAGCCCCCGAGGCGAAGGGAACCGTCAGGAAGGAGCTTTCTTT.

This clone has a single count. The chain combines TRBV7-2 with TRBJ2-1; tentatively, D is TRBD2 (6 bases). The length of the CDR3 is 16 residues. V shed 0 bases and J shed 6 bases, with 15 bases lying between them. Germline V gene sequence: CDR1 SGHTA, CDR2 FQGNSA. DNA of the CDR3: TGTGCCAGCAGCTTAGCGGCTAGCGCCCAAGGCAATGAGCAGTTCTTC. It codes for CASSLAASAQGNEQFF.

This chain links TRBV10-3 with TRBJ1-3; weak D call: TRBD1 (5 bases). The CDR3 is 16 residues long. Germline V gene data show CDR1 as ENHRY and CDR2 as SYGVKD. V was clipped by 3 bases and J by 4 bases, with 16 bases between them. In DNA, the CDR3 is TGTGCCATCAGTGAAAGGGGAAGTTCGATGGGAAACACCATATATTTT. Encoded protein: CAISERGSSMGNTIYF.

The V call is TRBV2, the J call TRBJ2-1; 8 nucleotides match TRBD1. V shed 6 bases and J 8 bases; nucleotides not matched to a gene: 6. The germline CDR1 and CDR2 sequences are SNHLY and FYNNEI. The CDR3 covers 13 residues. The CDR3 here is CASRGQGYDEQFF. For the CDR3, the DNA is TGTGCCAGCAGAGGACAGGGATATGATGAGCAGTTCTTC.

The CDR3 loop reads CASSTGTTNEQYF. For the CDR3, the DNA is TGCGCCAGCAGCACCGGGACTACCAACGAGCAGTACTTC. The V gene is TRBV5-1, the J gene TRBJ2-7, with 7 bases lining up with TRBD2. V shed 4 bases and J 5 bases; nucleotides not matched to a gene: 6. Per the germline V gene, CDR1 is SGHRS and CDR2 is YFSETQ. The CDR3 loop spans 13 amino acids.

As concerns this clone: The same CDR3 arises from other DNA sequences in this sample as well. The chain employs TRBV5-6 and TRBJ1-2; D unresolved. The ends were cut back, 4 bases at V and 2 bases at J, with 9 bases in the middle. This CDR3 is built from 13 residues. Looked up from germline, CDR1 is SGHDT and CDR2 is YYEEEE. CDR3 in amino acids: CASSPRVNYGYTF. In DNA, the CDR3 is TGTGCCAGCAGCCCCCGGGTAAACTATGGCTACACCTTC.

The CDR3 sequence: CASTIYPTGLEGGYTF. The CDR3 region has the DNA TGCGCCAGCACCATTTACCCGACAGGGCTCGAGGGTGGCTACACCTTC. V and J are TRBV5-1 and TRBJ1-2; 7 bases map to TRBD1. V lost 6 bases and J lost 7; bases outside the gene matches: 18. This CDR3 is 16 amino acids long. The germline V gene has CDR1 SGHRS and CDR2 YFSETQ.

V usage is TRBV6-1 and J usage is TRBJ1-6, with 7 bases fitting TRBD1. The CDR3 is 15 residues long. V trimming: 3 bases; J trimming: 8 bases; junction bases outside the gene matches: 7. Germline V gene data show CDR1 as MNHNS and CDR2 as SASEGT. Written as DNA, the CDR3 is TGTGCCAGCAGTGATCAGGGGGGATATGATTCACCCCTCCACTTT. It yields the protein CASSDQGGYDSPLHF.

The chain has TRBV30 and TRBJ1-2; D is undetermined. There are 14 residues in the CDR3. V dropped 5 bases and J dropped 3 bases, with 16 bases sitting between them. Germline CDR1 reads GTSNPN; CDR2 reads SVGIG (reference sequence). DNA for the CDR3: TGTGCCTGGTCTGATGGGGAAGCGCACTATGGCTACACCTTC. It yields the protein CAWSDGEAHYGYTF.

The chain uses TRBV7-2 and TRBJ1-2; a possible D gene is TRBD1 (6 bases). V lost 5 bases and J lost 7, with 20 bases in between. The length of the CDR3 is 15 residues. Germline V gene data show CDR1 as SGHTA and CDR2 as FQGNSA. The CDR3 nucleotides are TGTGCCAGCAGCCTGCTACAGGGCGGGAGTGGTGGCTACACCTTC. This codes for CASSLLQGGSGGYTF.

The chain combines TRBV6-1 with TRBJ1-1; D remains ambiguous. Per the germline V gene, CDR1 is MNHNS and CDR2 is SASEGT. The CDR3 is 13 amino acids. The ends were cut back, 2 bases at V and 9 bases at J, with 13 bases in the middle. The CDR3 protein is CASSESRHPKAFF. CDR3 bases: TGTGCCAGCAGTGAATCGAGACACCCGAAAGCTTTCTTT.

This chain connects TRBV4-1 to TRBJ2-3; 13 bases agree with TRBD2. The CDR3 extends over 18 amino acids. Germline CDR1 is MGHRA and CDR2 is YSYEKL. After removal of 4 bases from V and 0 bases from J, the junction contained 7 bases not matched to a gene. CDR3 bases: TGCGCCAGCAGCCCCCGGACTAGCGGGGGTTCTAGCACAGATACGCAGTATTTT. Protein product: CASSPRTSGGSSTDTQYF.

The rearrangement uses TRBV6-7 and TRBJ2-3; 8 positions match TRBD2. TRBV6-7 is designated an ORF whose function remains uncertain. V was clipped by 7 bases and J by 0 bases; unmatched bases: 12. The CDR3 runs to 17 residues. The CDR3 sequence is CASNPLAVEASTDTQYF. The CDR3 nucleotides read TGTGCCAGCAACCCACTAGCGGTAGAAGCTAGCACAGATACGCAGTATTTT.

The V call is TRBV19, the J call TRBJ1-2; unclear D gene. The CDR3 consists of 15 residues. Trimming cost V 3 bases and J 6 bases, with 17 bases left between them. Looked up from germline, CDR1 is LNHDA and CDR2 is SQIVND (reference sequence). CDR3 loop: CASSIPWAIENGYTF. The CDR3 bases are TGTGCCAGTAGTATCCCATGGGCCATCGAGAATGGCTACACCTTC.

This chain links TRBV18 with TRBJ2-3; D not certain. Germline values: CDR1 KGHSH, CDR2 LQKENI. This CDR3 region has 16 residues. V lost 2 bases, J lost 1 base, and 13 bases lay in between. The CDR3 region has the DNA TGTGCCAGCTCACCAGTCGGTTTTGGCGGCACAGATACGCAGTATTTT. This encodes CASSPVGFGGTDTQYF.